This T cell receptor beta chain was recovered during a study of T cell responses to AZD1222 COVID-19 vaccine. General observations from the study: AZD1222 recipients seropositive at baseline numbered only 5 to 7. Across spike, vaccine-associated CD4 TCRs were found, dominant at 160-218 and 743-854. Nearly half of spike-specific TCRs reportedly go after variant regions that carry no mutations. White British donors predominated, females outnumbered males, and clonal diversity was possibly underestimated.

A word on this clone: Its specificity is not known.

The method was immunoSEQ multiplex PCR; TCRdb's version includes in-frame clones alone and lacks a portion of them. The table shows about 130,000 clones, with 80% to 95% occurring only once. Germline V gene sequence: CDR1 SEHNR, CDR2 FQNEAQ (reference sequence). The CDR3 is made up of 13 amino acids. V lost 5 bases and J lost 6, with 14 bases in between. The TCR was taken from an adult who received the AZD1222 COVID-19 vaccine. The V and J genes are TRBV7-9 and TRBJ2-7; D may be TRBD2 (6 bases). The sample was peripheral blood, taken 28 days after the second AZD1222 dose. CDR3 sequence: CASSRGGAGEQYF. The CDR3 nucleotides are TGTGCCAGCAGCCGTGGGGGAGCGGGCGAGCAGTACTTC.